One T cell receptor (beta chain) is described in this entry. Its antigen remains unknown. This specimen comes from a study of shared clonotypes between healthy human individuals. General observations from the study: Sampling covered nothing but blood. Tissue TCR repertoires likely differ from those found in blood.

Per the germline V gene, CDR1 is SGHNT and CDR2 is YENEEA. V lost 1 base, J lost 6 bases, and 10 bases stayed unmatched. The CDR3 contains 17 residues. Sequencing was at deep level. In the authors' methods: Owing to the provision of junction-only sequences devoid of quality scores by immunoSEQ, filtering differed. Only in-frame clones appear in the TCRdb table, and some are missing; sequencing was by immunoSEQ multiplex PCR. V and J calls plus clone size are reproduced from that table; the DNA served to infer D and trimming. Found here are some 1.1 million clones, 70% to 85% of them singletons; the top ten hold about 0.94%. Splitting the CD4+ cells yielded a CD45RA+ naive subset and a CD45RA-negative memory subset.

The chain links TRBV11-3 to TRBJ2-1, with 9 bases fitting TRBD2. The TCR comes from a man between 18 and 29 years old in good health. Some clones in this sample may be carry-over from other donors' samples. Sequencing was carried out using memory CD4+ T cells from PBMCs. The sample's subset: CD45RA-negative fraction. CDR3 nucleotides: TGTGCCAGCAGCTTAGGTCTAGCGGGGTCCACGGTCAATGAGCAGTTCTTC. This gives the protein CASSLGLAGSTVNEQFF.